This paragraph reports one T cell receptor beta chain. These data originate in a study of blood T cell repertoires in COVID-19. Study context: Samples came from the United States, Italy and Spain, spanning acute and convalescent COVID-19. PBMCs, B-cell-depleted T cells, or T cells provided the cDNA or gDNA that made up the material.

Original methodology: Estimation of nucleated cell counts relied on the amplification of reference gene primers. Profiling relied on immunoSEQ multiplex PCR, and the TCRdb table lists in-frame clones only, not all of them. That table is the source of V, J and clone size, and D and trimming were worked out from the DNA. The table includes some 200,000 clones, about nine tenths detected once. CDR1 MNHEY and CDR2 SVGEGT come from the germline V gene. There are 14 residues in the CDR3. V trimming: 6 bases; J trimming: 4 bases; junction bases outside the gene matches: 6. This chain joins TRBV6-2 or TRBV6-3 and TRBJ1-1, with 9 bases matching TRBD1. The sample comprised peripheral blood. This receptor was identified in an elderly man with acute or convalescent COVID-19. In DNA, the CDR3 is TGTGCCAGCAGCCCACAGGGGGCACCCACTGAAGCTTTCTTT. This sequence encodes CASSPQGAPTEAFF.